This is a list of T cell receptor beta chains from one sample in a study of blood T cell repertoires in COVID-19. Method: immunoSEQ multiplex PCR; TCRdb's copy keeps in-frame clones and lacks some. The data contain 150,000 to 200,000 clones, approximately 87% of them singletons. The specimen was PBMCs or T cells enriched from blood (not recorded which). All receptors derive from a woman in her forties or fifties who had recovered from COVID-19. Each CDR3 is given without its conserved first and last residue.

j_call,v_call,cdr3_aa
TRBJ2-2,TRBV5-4,ASSFPTGDTGELF
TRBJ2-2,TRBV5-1,ASSLAGTSYTGELF
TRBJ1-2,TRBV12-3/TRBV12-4,ASAGQGAYGYT
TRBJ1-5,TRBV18,ASSPRQGMVGQPQH
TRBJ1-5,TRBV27,ASSIDSAPNQPQH
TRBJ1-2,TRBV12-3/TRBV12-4,ASSPSLVAGYT
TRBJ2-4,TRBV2,ATTRGGQENIQY
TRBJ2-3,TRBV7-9,ASSQSRTGDTQY
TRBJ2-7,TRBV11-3,ASSASRISYEQY
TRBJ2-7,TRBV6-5,ASSYYRGGEQY
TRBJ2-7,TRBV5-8,ASSLYRNFYEQY
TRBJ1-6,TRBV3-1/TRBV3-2,ASSLFLNSPLH
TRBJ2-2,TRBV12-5,ASGEASGTGPTGELF
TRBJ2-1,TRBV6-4,ASSGTSGRTIGPYNEQF
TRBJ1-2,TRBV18,ASSPNGRAGFGGYT